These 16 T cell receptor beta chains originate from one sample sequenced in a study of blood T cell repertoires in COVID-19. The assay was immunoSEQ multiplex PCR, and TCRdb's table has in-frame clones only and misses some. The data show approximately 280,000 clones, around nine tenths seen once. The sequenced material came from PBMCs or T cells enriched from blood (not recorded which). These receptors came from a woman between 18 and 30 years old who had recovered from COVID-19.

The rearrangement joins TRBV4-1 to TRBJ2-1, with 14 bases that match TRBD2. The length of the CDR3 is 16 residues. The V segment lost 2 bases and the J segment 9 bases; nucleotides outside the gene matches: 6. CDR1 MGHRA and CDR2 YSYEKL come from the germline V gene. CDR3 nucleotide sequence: TGCGCCAGCAGCCAATTCCCGACTAGCGGGGGGGCTGAGCAGTTCTTC. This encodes CASSQFPTSGGAEQFF.

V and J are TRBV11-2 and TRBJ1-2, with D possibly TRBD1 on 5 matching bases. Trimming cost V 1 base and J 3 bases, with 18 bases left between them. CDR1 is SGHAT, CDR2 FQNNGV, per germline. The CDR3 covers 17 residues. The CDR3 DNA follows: TGTGCCAGCAGCTTAGGCCCCGGACACGAAGTGGACTATGGCTACACCTTC. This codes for CASSLGPGHEVDYGYTF.

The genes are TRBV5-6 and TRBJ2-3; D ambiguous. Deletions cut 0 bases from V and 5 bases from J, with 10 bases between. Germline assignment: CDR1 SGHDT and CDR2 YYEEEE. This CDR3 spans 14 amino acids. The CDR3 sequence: CASSLDVGLDTQYF. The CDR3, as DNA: TGTGCCAGCAGCTTGGATGTCGGGTTAGATACGCAGTATTTT.

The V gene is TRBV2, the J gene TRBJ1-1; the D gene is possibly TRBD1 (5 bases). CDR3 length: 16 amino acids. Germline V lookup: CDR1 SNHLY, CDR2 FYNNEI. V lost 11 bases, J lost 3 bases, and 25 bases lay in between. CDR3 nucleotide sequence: TGTGCCGCCCGACTGGAGACAGTCCCCCTGGACACTGAAGCTTTCTTT. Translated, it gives CAARLETVPLDTEAFF.

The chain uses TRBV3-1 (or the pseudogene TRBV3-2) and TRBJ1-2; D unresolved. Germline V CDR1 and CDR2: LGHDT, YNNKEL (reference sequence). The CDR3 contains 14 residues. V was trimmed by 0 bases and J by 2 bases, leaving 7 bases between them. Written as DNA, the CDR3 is TGTGCCAGCAGCCAAGAGGGCAGAAACTATGGCTACACCTTC. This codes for CASSQEGRNYGYTF.

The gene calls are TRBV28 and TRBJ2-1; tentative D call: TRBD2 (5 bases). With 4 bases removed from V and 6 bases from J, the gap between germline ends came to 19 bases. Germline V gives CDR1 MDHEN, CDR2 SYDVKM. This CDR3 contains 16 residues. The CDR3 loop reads CASSSELVGSTNEQFF. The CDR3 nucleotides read TGTGCCAGCAGTTCCGAACTAGTTGGGTCGACCAATGAGCAGTTCTTC.

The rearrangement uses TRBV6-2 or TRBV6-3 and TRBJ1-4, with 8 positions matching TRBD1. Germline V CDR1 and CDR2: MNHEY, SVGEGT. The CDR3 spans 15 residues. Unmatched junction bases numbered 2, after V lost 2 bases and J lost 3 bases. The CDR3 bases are TGTGCCAGCAGTTACCGGGACAGGTCTAATGAAAAACTGTTTTTT. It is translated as CASSYRDRSNEKLFF.

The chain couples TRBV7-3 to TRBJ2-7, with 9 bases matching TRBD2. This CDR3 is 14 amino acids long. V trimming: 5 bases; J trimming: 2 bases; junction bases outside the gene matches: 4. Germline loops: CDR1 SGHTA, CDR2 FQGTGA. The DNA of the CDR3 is TGTGCCAGCAGCCCGGGACTAGCACCCTACGAGCAGTACTTC. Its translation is CASSPGLAPYEQYF.

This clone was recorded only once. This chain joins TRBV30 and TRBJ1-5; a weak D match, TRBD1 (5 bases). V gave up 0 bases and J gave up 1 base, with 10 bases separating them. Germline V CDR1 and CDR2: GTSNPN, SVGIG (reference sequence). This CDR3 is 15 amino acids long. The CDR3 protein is CAWSVQGRSNQPQHF. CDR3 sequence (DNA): TGTGCCTGGAGTGTGCAGGGTAGGAGCAATCAGCCCCAGCATTTT.

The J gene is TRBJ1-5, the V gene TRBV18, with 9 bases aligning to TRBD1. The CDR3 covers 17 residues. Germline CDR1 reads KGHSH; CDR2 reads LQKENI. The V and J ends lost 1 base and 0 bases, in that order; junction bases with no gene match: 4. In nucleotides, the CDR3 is TGTGCCAGCTCACCACGGGACAGGGACTATAGCAATCAGCCCCAGCATTTT. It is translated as CASSPRDRDYSNQPQHF.

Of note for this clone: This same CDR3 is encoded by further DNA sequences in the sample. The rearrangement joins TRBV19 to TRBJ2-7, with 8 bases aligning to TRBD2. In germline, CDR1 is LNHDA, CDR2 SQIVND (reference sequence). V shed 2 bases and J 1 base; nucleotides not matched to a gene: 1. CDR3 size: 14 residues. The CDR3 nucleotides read TGTGCCAGTAGTATAAGCGGGAGTTCCTACGAGCAGTACTTC. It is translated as CASSISGSSYEQYF. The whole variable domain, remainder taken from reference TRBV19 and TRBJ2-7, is DGGITQSPKYLFRKEGQNVTLSCEQNLNHDAMYWYRQDPGQGLRLIYYSQIVNDFQKGDIAEGYSVSREKKESFPLTVTSAQKNPTAFYLCASSISGSSYEQYFGPGTRLTVT.

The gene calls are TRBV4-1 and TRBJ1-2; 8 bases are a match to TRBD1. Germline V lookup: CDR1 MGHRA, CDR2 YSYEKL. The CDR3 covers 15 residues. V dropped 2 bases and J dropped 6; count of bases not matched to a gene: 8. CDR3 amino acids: CASSQTTGALDGYTF. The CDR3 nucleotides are TGCGCCAGCAGCCAAACGACAGGGGCGCTGGATGGCTACACCTTC.

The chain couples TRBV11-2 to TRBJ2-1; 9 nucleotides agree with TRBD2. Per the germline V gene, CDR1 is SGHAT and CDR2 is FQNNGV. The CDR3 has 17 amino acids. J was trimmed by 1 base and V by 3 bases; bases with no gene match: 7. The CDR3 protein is CASSFRGSGGSYNEQFF. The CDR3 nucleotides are TGTGCCAGCAGCTTCCGGGGGAGCGGGGGGTCCTACAATGAGCAGTTCTTC.

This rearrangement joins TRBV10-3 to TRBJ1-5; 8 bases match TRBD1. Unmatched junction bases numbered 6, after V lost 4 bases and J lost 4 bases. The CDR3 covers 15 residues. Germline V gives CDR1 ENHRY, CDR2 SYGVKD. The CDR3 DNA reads TGTGCCATCAGTGGGGCAACAGGGGGTAATCAGCCCCAGCATTTT. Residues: CAISGATGGNQPQHF.

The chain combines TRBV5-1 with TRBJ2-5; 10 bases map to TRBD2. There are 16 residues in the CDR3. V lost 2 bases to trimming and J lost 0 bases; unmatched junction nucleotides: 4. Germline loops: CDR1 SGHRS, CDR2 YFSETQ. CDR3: CASSLGSGGNQETQYF. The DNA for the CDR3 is TGCGCCAGCAGCTTAGGTAGCGGGGGGAACCAAGAGACCCAGTACTTC. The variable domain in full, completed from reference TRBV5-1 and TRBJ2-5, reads KAGVTQTPRYLIKTRGQQVTLSCSPISGHRSVSWYQQTPGQGLQFLFEYFSETQRNKGNFPGRFSGRQFSNSRSEMNVSTLELGDSALYLCASSLGSGGNQETQYFGPGTRLLVL.

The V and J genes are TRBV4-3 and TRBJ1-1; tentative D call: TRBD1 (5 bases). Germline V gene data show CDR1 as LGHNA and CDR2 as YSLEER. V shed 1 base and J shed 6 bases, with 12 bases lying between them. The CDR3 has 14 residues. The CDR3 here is CASSQGPAGPEAFF. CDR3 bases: TGCGCCAGCAGCCAAGGGCCGGCGGGACCTGAAGCTTTCTTT.